This is a list of T cell receptor beta chains from one sample in a study of CD8 T cells in ankylosing spondylitis. TCRdb processed the 5' RACE reads anew with MiXCR; each CDR3 protein has one entry. The table has 250,000 to 350,000 distinct CDR3 sequences, 7.5% to 9% seen once. Sequencing was carried out using blood, either unsorted or a sorted T cell fraction (not recorded which). Every receptor here comes from a male donor with ankylosing spondylitis. Each CDR3 is given with its conserved first and last residue. A D gene is named only where the DNA matches it firmly. Not all rows give a size; the values are once, few, many and, for expanded clones, a class.

d_call	v_call	j_call	clone_size	cdr3_nt	cdr3_aa
NA	TRBV20-1	TRBJ1-6	NA	TGCAGTGCTAGCATGGGGCCCTATAATTCACCCCTCCACTTT	CSASMGPYNSPLHF
TRBD2	TRBV7-3	TRBJ2-7	NA	TGTGCCAGCAGCCATCACCCCGGGGCGGGAGGGTACTCCTACGAGCAGTACTTC	CASSHHPGAGGYSYEQYF
TRBD1	TRBV28	TRBJ2-1	NA	TGTGCCAGCAGTTTATCCGGACAGGACGAGCAGTTCTTC	CASSLSGQDEQFF
TRBD2	TRBV5-4	TRBJ2-1	few	TGTGCCAGCAGTTTCGGGACTAGCGGGAGGGCCGCAACCTACAATGAGCAGTTCTTC	CASSFGTSGRAATYNEQFF
NA	TRBV20-1	TRBJ1-5	many	TGCAGTGCTATTTTACAGGGACAGCCCCAGCATTTT	CSAILQGQPQHF
TRBD2	TRBV5-1	TRBJ2-1	NA	TGCGCCAGCAGCTTGGCACTAGCGGGAGCAGATGAGCAGTTCTTC	CASSLALAGADEQFF
TRBD2	TRBV20-1	TRBJ2-3	few	TGCAGTGCTAGACTAGCGGGGAGCACAGATACGCAGTATTTT	CSARLAGSTDTQYF
NA	TRBV28	TRBJ1-1	NA	TGTGCCAGCAGTTTAAAACCAGGCAGGGTGGGGCGCGGCACTGAAGCTTTCTTT	CASSLKPGRVGRGTEAFF
TRBD1	TRBV28	TRBJ2-1	NA	TGTGCCAGCACTCCCGGGACAGGACAGTTCTTC	CASTPGTGQFF
TRBD1	TRBV7-8	TRBJ2-2	NA	TGTGCCAGCAGCTTAGGAGCAGGGGGCGCATATAACACCGGGGAGCTGTTTTTT	CASSLGAGGAYNTGELFF
NA	TRBV30	TRBJ2-5	NA	TGTGCCTGGAGCAGCCTAGGACTAACAGAGACCCAGTACTTC	CAWSSLGLTETQYF
TRBD2	TRBV27	TRBJ2-7	NA	TGTGCCAGCGTGGCGGGGGGCGCAGGATACGAGCAGTACTTC	CASVAGGAGYEQYF
TRBD2	TRBV20-1	TRBJ2-1	few	TGCAGTGCTGAGGCCCCAGGGCTAGCGGGAGACACTGAGCAGTTCTTC	CSAEAPGLAGDTEQFF
NA	TRBV2	TRBJ2-2	few	TGTGCCAGAAGAGCGAAATTTTCAGGGGTGGTGTTTTTT	CARRAKFSGVVFF
NA	TRBV6-1	TRBJ2-1	few	TGTGCCAGCAGTGAGGGACTTTTCAATGAGCAGTTCTTC	CASSEGLFNEQFF
TRBD1	TRBV7-9	TRBJ1-5	many	TGTGCCAGCAGCTCGGGACAGGGAGATAGCAATCAGCCCCAGCATTTT	CASSSGQGDSNQPQHF
TRBD2	TRBV20-1	TRBJ2-7	NA	TGCAGTGCTAGAGTAGGCGGGAGTTCCTACGAGCAGTACTTC	CSARVGGSSYEQYF